What follows are 27 T cell receptor beta chains derived from one specimen sequenced in a study of lymphopenia after photon versus proton radiotherapy. Produced via immunoSEQ multiplex PCR; TCRdb's table is partial and in-frame only. Among over 25,000 clones listed, around 90% were seen once. Sequencing used peripheral blood, obtained from a patient treated with photon-based radiotherapy. The receptors originated from a woman aged 50 to 60 with pancreatic cancer.

The rearrangement uses TRBV11-2 and TRBJ2-1; D might be TRBD2 (5 bases). Per germline, CDR1 SGHAT and CDR2 FQNNGV. V lost 3 bases, J lost 8 bases, and 14 bases lay in between. The CDR3 has 14 amino acids. CDR3 nucleotides: TGTGCCAGCAGCTTTGACAACGCCGGGGATGAGCAGTTCTTC. It codes for CASSFDNAGDEQFF.

The CDR3 sequence: CSVEQGYEQYF. DNA of the CDR3: TGCAGCGTTGAACAGGGTTACGAGCAGTACTTC. The V gene is TRBV29-1, the J gene TRBJ2-7, with a tentative D call TRBD1 (5 bases). Trimming shortened V by 2 bases and J by 4 bases, and 6 bases separated the two germline ends. The germline CDR1 and CDR2 sequences are SQVTM and ANQGSEA. This CDR3 has 11 amino acids.

This clone was seen a few times. V gene TRBV20-1 combines with J gene TRBJ1-1; no definite D call. The germline V gene encodes CDR1 DFQATT and CDR2 SNEGSKA (reference sequence). V lost 0 bases, J lost 3 bases, and 2 bases lay in between. The CDR3 runs to 11 residues. The CDR3 is CSAREYTEAFF. The CDR3 region has the DNA TGCAGTGCTAGAGAATACACTGAAGCTTTCTTT.

The chain joins TRBV18 to TRBJ2-3; 7 bases agree with TRBD1. The CDR3 is 14 residues long. J lost 1 base, V lost 4 bases, and 2 bases had no gene match. The germline gives CDR1 KGHSH, CDR2 LQKENI. The chain's CDR3 is CASSLGQGTDTQYF. In DNA form, the CDR3 reads TGTGCCAGCTCACTAGGACAGGGCACAGATACGCAGTATTTT.

The J gene is TRBJ1-5, the V gene TRBV28; D remains ambiguous. The CDR3 has 12 amino acids. Germline V gene sequence: CDR1 MDHEN, CDR2 SYDVKM. Trimming took 2 bases from V and 6 from J, leaving 5 bases between them. This CDR3 reads CASSLPSQPQHF. The CDR3 nucleotides are TGTGCCAGCAGTTTACCCAGTCAGCCCCAGCATTTT.

The V call is TRBV6-6, the J call TRBJ2-1, with 8 nucleotides matching TRBD1. After removal of 5 bases from V and 8 bases from J, the junction contained 11 bases not matched to a gene. Germline V gene sequence: CDR1 MNHNY, CDR2 SVGAGI (reference sequence). CDR3 size: 15 residues. CDR3 nucleotides: TGTGCCAGCAGTCTCCGGCAGGGGGCTGTAGATGAGCAGTTCTTC. It yields the protein CASSLRQGAVDEQFF.

This chain connects TRBV29-1 to TRBJ2-7; possibly TRBD1 for D (6 bases). The CDR3 extends over 14 amino acids. In germline, CDR1 is SQVTM, CDR2 ANQGSEA. Trimming took off 7 bases at V and 3 bases at J, with 19 bases between the two ends. The CDR3 coding sequence is TGCAGCGCCCTGACAGGCCCTGCGGGCTACGAGCAGTACTTC. It specifies CSALTGPAGYEQYF.

The chain recombines TRBV7-9 with TRBJ1-1; 7 bases line up with TRBD1. The CDR3 is 18 amino acids. With 4 bases clipped from V and 6 bases from J, the junction kept 20 bases outside the gene matches. Germline-derived CDR1 and CDR2 are SEHNR and FQNEAQ (reference sequence). CDR3 DNA: TGTGCCAGCAGCTCTAACAGACAGGGCTCTCTAGGGGGGCCTGAAGCTTTCTTT. Residues: CASSSNRQGSLGGPEAFF. The variable domain in full, with the rest retrieved from reference TRBV7-9 and TRBJ1-1, is DTGVSQNPRHKITKRGQNVTFRCDPISEHNRLYWYRQTLGQGPEFLTYFQNEAQLEKSRLLSDRFSAERPKGSFSTLEIQRTEQGDSAMYLCASSSNRQGSLGGPEAFFGQGTRLTVV.

The gene calls are TRBV29-1 and TRBJ2-3; TRBD2 aligns across 9 bases. CDR1 and CDR2 (germline): SQVTM, ANQGSEA. V was pared by 7 bases and J by 3 bases, with 8 bases of the junction left unmatched. The CDR3 length is 14 residues. The CDR3 DNA is TGCAGCGCAGAGGTTAGCGGGAGAACAGATACGCAGTATTTT. It codes for CSAEVSGRTDTQYF.

The chain is built from TRBV29-1 and TRBJ2-7, with 14 bases matching TRBD2. The germline gives CDR1 SQVTM, CDR2 ANQGSEA. J was trimmed by 2 bases and V by 5 bases; bases with no gene match: 2. This CDR3 has 14 amino acids. The CDR3 loop reads CSVLTSGRAYEQYF. CDR3 DNA: TGCAGCGTTCTGACTAGCGGGAGGGCCTACGAGCAGTACTTC.

The chain has TRBV15 and TRBJ2-1; D unresolved. Trimming shortened V by 5 bases and J by 0 bases, and 8 bases separated the two germline ends. The CDR3 runs 14 residues. Germline lookup yields CDR1 LNHNV and CDR2 YYDKDF (reference sequence). This CDR3 reads CATSPTSSYNEQFF. The DNA for the CDR3 is TGTGCCACCAGCCCAACCTCCTCCTACAATGAGCAGTTCTTC.

The V call is TRBV6-5, the J call TRBJ2-7; either TRBD1 or TRBD2 may supply D (6 bases each). Germline loops: CDR1 MNHEY, CDR2 SVGAGI. The CDR3 has 16 residues. V lost 2 bases, J lost 3 bases, and 17 bases lay in between. The CDR3 DNA reads as TGTGCCAGCAGTTACGATGGGCGGGGACACAACTACGAGCAGTACTTC. It codes for CASSYDGRGHNYEQYF.

The V gene is TRBV10-1, the J gene TRBJ2-7; the D gene is possibly TRBD1 (6 bases). The V end was cut by 6 bases, the J end by 5 bases, with 11 bases between. Germline CDR1 and CDR2: WNHNN and SYGVQD (reference sequence). There are 12 residues in the CDR3. DNA of the CDR3: TGCGCCAGCAGAGAAACAGGGAACGAGCAGTACTTC. Amino acid sequence: CASRETGNEQYF.

J is TRBJ2-3 and V is TRBV10-3; TRBD2 aligns across 14 bases. CDR1 ENHRY and CDR2 SYGVKD come from the germline V gene. The V gene end was trimmed by 6 bases and the J gene end by 6 bases; junction bases not matched to a gene: 8. The CDR3 consists of 16 residues. This CDR3 reads CAISRLAGGRQDTQYF. Written as DNA, the CDR3 is TGTGCCATCAGCAGACTAGCGGGAGGGCGCCAGGATACGCAGTATTTT.

The V and J genes are TRBV6-5 and TRBJ2-1; D is uncertain. Looked up from germline, CDR1 is MNHEY and CDR2 is SVGAGI. V lost 5 bases and J lost 12, with 17 bases in between. The CDR3 totals 13 residues. The CDR3 loop reads CASSPGDNVGQFF. For the CDR3, the DNA is TGTGCCAGCAGTCCCGGAGATAATGTGGGGCAGTTCTTC.

The chain has TRBV7-2 and TRBJ1-5; weak D call: TRBD1 (6 bases). The CDR3 has 14 residues. The germline CDR1 and CDR2 sequences are SGHTA and FQGNSA. V shed 3 bases and J shed 3 bases, with 9 bases lying between them. CDR3 bases: TGTGCCAGCAGCTTCGGACAGTACAATCAGCCCCAGCATTTT. Its protein is CASSFGQYNQPQHF.

This clone occurred a few times. Other DNA variants within this sample encode the same CDR3. The V and J genes are TRBV15 and TRBJ2-1, with TRBD1 identical over 9 bases. Unmatched junction bases numbered 6, after V lost 5 bases and J lost 4 bases. The germline V gene has CDR1 LNHNV and CDR2 YYDKDF (reference sequence). The CDR3 sequence is 15 residues long. As DNA, the CDR3 is TGTGCCACCAGCGGTCCGGGACAGGGATACAATGAGCAGTTCTTC. This translates into CATSGPGQGYNEQFF.

V and J are TRBV5-6 and TRBJ1-2; 7 bases are a match to TRBD1. Germline CDR1 SGHDT, CDR2 YYEEEE. The V and J ends lost 7 bases and 3 bases, in that order; junction bases with no gene match: 12. This CDR3 comprises 15 residues. The CDR3 reads CASGTRGFGDYGYTF. CDR3 coding DNA: TGTGCCAGCGGAACCAGGGGGTTTGGAGACTATGGCTACACCTTC.

This clone appeared once. J is TRBJ2-7 and V is TRBV11-2, with D possibly being TRBD1 (6 bases). This CDR3 contains 13 residues. V dropped 1 base and J dropped 4 bases, with 8 bases sitting between them. The germline CDR1 and CDR2 sequences are SGHAT and FQNNGV. The CDR3 region is CASSLGRGYEQYF. For the CDR3, the DNA is TGTGCCAGCAGCTTAGGTAGGGGGTACGAGCAGTACTTC.

As concerns this clone: An end of the junction differs from the germline gene, which may be a read error. The sample has other DNA sequences that encode this CDR3 too. The chain employs TRBV7-2 and TRBJ1-3, with 8 bases lining up with TRBD1. CDR1 SGHTA and CDR2 FQGNSA come from the germline V gene. This CDR3 contains 17 residues. CDR3 region: CASSLASTGGAGNTIYF. CDR3 bases: TGTGCCAGCAGTTTAGCGTCAACAGGGGGAGCTGGAAACACCATATATTTT.

The chain has TRBV19 and TRBJ1-5; D is unclear. Germline assignment: CDR1 LNHDA and CDR2 SQIVND (reference sequence). This CDR3 has 14 amino acids. Trimming took off 10 bases at V and 0 bases at J, with 13 bases between the two ends. CDR3 sequence: CATPKYCSNQPQHF. The CDR3 nucleotides are TGTGCCACACCGAAATACTGTAGCAATCAGCCCCAGCATTTT.

This chain links TRBV7-8 with TRBJ2-2; the D is unclear. This CDR3 comprises 18 residues. Trimming stripped 4 bases from V and 0 bases from J, with 18 bases between. CDR1 is SGHVS and CDR2 is FQNEAQ in the germline V gene. CDR3 residues: CASSWKPWGRTNTGELFF. CDR3 DNA: TGTGCCAGCAGCTGGAAGCCGTGGGGAAGGACGAACACCGGGGAGCTGTTTTTT.

The rearrangement links TRBV28 to TRBJ1-2, with TRBD1 as a possible D gene (5 bases). The CDR3 totals 14 residues. Germline V gene data show CDR1 as MDHEN and CDR2 as SYDVKM. The ends were cut back, 4 bases at V and 7 bases at J, with 16 bases in the middle. CDR3 loop: CASSSPKIRVGYTF. CDR3 nucleotide sequence: TGTGCCAGCAGTTCCCCTAAGATCAGGGTTGGCTACACCTTC.

The rearrangement joins TRBV27 to TRBJ2-1; TRBD2 matches at 10 bases. Losses at the gene ends were 7 bases for V and 3 bases for J; bases not matched to a gene: 3. The CDR3 loop spans 14 amino acids. CDR1 and CDR2 from the germline V gene are MNHEY and SMNVEV (reference sequence). The CDR3 reads CASNLAGVYNEQFF. In DNA form, the CDR3 reads TGTGCCAGCAACCTAGCGGGAGTCTACAATGAGCAGTTCTTC.

This chain links TRBV30 with TRBJ2-3, with 9 bases aligning to TRBD2. The CDR3 runs 15 residues. CDR1 and CDR2 (germline): GTSNPN, SVGIG (reference sequence). The ends lost 0 bases at V and 3 bases at J; junction bases unmatched: 4. This CDR3 reads CAWSVGSGRTDTQYF. DNA for the CDR3: TGTGCCTGGAGTGTCGGTAGCGGGAGAACAGATACGCAGTATTTT. The variable domain in full, completed from reference TRBV30 and TRBJ2-3, reads SQTIHQWPATLVQPVGSPLSLECTVEGTSNPNLYWYRQAAGRGLQLLFYSVGIGQISSEVPQNLSASRPQDRQFILSSKKLLLSDSGFYLCAWSVGSGRTDTQYFGPGTRLTVL.

CDR3 bases: TGTGCCAGCAGCTTGGCAGGGGGAAGCACAGATACGCAGTATTTT. Encoded protein: CASSLAGGSTDTQYF. The chain employs TRBV5-6 and TRBJ2-3, with TRBD1 identical over 7 bases. The ends lost 0 bases at V and 0 bases at J; junction bases unmatched: 1. Germline loops: CDR1 SGHDT, CDR2 YYEEEE. The CDR3 extends over 15 amino acids.

In its sample, this clone was seen once. This chain joins TRBV5-4 and TRBJ2-1; 10 nucleotides agree with TRBD1. CDR3 size: 15 residues. The trim removed 0 bases at V and 7 bases at J, leaving 4 bases unmatched. Per the germline V gene, CDR1 is SGHNT and CDR2 is YYREEE (reference sequence). The CDR3 nucleotides read TGTGCCAGCAGCTTGGGGACAGGGGGTTGGAATGAGCAGTTCTTC. Protein: CASSLGTGGWNEQFF.